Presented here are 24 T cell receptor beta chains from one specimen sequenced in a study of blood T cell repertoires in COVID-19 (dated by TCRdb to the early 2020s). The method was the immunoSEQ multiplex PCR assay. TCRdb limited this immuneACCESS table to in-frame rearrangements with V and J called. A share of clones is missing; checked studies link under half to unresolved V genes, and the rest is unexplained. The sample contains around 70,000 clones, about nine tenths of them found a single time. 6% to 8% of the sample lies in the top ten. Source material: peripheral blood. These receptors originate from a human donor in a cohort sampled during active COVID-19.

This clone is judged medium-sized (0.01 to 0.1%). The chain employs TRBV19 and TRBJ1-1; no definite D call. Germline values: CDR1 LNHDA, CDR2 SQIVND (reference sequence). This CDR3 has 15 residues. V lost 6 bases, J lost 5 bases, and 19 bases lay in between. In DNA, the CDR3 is TGTGCCAGTAGCTTACGACCGGGGTTAGGAACTGAAGCTTTCTTT. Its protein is CASSLRPGLGTEAFF.

The chain's CDR3 is CASSSHRGNTGELFF. The CDR3, as DNA: TGTGCCAGCAGCTCCCACAGGGGGAACACCGGGGAGCTGTTTTTT. The chain joins TRBV11-3 to TRBJ2-2, with 7 bases matching TRBD1. The junction had 3 bases not matched to a gene; V was cut back by 4 bases and J by 1 base. The CDR3 is 15 residues long. Germline lookup yields CDR1 SGHNT and CDR2 YENEEA.

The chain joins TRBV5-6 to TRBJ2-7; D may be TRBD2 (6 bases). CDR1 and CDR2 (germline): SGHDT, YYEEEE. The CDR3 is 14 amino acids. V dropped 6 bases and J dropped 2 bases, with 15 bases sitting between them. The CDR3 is CASIKRTIPYEQYF. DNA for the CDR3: TGTGCCAGCATCAAACGGACTATTCCCTACGAGCAGTACTTC. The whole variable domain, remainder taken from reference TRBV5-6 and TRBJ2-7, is DAGVTQSPTHLIKTRGQQVTLRCSPKSGHDTVSWYQQALGQGPQFIFQYYEEEERQRGNFPDRFSGHQFPNYSSELNVNALLLGDSALYLCASIKRTIPYEQYFGPGTRLTVT.

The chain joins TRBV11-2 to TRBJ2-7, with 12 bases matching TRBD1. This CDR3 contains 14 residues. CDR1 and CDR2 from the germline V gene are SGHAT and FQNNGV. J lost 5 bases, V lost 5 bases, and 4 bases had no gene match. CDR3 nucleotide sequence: TGTGCCAGCAGCCGCGGGACAGGGGGCCACGAGCAGTACTTC. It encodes CASSRGTGGHEQYF.

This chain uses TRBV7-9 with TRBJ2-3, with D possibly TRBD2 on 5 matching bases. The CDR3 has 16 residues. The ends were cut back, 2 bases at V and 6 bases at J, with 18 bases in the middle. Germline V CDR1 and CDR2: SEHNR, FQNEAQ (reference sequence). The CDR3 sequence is CASSLRASLLTDTQYF. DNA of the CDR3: TGTGCCAGCAGCTTAAGGGCTAGCCTTTTGACTGATACGCAGTATTTT.

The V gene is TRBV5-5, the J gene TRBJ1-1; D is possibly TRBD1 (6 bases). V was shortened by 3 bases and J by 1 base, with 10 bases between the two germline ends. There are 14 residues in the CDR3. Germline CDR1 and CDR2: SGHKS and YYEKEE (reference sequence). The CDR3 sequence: CASSWWTENTEAFF. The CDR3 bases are TGTGCCAGCAGCTGGTGGACAGAGAACACTGAAGCTTTCTTT. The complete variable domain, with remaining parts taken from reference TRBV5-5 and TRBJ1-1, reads DAGVTQSPTHLIKTRGQQVTLRCSPISGHKSVSWYQQVLGQGPQFIFQYYEKEERGRGNFPDRFSARQFPNYSSELNVNALLLGDSALYLCASSWWTENTEAFFGQGTRLTVV.

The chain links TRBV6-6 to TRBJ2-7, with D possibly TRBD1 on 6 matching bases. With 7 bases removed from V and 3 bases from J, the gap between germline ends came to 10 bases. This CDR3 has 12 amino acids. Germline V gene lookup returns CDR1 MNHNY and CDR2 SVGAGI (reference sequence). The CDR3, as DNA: TGTGCCAGCATAGGACAGCACTACGAGCAGTACTTC. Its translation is CASIGQHYEQYF.

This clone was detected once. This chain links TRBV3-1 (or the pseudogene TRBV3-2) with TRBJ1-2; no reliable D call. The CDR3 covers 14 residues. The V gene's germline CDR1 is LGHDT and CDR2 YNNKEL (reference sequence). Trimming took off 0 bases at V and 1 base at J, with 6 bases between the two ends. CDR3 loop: CASSQEARNYGYTF. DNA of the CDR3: TGTGCCAGCAGCCAAGAGGCCCGTAACTATGGCTACACCTTC.

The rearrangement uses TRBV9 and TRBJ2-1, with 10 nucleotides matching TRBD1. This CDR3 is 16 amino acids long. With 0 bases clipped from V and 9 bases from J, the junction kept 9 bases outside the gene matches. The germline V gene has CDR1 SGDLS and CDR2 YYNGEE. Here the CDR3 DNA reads TGTGCCAGCAGCGTAGCTACCGGACAGGGGGTAATTGAGCAGTTCTTC. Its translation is CASSVATGQGVIEQFF.

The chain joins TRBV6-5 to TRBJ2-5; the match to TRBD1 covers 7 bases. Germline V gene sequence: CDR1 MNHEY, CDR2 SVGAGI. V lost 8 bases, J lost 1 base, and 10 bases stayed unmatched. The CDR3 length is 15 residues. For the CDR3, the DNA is TGTGCCAGCGCCTCCCACCCAGGGGGCCAAGAGACCCAGTACTTC. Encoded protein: CASASHPGGQETQYF.

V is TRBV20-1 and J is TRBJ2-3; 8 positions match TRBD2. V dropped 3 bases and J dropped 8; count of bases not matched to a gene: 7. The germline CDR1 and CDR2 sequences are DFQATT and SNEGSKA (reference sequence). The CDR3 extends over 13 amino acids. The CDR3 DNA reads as TGCAGTGCTAGTACGGGGGGGGCGTCTACGCAGTATTTT. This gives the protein CSASTGGASTQYF.

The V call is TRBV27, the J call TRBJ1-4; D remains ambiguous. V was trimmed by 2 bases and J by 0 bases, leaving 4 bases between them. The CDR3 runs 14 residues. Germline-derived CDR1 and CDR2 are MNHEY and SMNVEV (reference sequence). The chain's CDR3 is CASSLRATNEKLFF. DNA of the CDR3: TGTGCCAGCAGTTTACGGGCAACTAATGAAAAACTGTTTTTT.

CDR3 DNA sequence: TGTGCCAGCAGCCAAGACTGGGGGACACCCTACAATGAGCAGTTCTTC. It translates to CASSQDWGTPYNEQFF. The chain has TRBV4-2 and TRBJ2-1, with D possibly being TRBD1 (6 bases). Germline-derived CDR1 and CDR2 are LGHNA and YNFKEQ. The CDR3 is 16 amino acids. V lost 0 bases and J 2 bases, leaving 11 bases between the germline ends.

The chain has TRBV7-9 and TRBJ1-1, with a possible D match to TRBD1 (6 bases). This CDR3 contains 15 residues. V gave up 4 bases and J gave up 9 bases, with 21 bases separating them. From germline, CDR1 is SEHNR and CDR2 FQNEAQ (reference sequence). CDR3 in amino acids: CASSYVGGLELQAFF. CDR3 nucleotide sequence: TGTGCCAGCAGCTACGTCGGGGGGCTTGAGCTGCAAGCTTTCTTT.

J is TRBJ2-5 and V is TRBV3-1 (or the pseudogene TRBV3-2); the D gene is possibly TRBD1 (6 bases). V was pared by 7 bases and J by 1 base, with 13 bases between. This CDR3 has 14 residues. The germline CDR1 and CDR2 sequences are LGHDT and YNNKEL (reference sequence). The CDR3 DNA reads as TGTGCCAGCACCACTTGGACAGCCCAAGAGACCCAGTACTTC. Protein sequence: CASTTWTAQETQYF.

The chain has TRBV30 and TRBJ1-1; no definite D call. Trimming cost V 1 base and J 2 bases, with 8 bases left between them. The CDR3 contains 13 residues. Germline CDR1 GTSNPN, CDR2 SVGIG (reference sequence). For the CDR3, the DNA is TGTGCCTGGAGTGGGACGGGAAACACTGAAGCTTTCTTT. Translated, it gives CAWSGTGNTEAFF.

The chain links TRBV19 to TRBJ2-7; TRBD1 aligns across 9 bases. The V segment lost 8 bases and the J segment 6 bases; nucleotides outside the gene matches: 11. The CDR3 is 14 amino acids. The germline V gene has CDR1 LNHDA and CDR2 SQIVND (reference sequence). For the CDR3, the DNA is TGTGCCAGTCAAAGGGACAGGGAGGAAGGCGAGCAGTACTTC. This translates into CASQRDREEGEQYF.

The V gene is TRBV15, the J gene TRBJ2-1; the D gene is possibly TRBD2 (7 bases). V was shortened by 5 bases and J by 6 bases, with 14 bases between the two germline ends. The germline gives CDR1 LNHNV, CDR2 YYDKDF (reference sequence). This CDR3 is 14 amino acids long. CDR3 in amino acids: CATSPRGGANEQFF. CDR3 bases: TGTGCCACCAGCCCCCGTGGGGGGGCCAATGAGCAGTTCTTC.

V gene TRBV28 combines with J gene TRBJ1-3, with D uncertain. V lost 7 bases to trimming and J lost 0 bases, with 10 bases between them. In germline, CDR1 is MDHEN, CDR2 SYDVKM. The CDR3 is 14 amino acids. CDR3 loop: CASIRGSSGNTIYF. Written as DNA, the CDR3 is TGTGCCAGCATCCGGGGAAGCTCTGGAAACACCATATATTTT.

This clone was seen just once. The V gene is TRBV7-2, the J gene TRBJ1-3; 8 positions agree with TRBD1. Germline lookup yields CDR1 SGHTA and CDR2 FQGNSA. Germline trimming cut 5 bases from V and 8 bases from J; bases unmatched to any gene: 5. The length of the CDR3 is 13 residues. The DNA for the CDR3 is TGTGCCAGCAGCATAGGACAGGGAGACACCATATATTTT. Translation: CASSIGQGDTIYF.

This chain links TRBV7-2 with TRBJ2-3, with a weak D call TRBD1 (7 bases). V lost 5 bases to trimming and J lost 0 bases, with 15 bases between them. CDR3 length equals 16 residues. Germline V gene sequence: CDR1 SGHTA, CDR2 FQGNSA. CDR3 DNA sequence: TGTGCCAGCAGCCCAGGGGGGTTTGGGAGCACAGATACGCAGTATTTT. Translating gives CASSPGGFGSTDTQYF. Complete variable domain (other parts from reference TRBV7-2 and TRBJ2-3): GAGVSQSPSNKVTEKGKDVELRCDPISGHTALYWYRQSLGQGLEFLIYFQGNSAPDKSGLPSDRFSAERTGGSVSTLTIQRTQQEDSAVYLCASSPGGFGSTDTQYFGPGTRLTVL.

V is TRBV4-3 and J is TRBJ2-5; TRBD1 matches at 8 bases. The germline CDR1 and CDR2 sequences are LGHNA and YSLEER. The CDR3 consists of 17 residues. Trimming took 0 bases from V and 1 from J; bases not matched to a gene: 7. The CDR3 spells CASSQEGTGLGQETQYF. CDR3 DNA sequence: TGCGCCAGCAGCCAAGAGGGGACAGGTTTAGGCCAAGAGACCCAGTACTTC.

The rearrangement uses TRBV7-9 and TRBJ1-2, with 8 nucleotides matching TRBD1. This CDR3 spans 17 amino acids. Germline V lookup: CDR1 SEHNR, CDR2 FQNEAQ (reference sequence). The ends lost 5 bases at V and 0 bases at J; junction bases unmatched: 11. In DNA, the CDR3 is TGTGCCAGCAGCCCAAGGACAGGGCCAAATACTAACTATGGCTACACCTTC. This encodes CASSPRTGPNTNYGYTF.

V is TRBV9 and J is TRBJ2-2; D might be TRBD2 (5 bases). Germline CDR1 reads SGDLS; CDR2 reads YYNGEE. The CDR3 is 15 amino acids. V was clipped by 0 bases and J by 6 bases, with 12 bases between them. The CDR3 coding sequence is TGTGCCAGCAGCGTAGAAGGGAGTGGGGCCGGGGAGCTGTTTTTT. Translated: CASSVEGSGAGELFF.